This TCR beta chain was captured in a study of long-term antiretroviral therapy in people with HIV. Study conclusions and caveats: No data on ART adherence, viral resistance or therapy changes. Regardless of time point, clones expanded before ART dominated the repertoire.

Trimming took off 2 bases at V and 7 bases at J, with 21 bases between the two ends. Germline CDR1 SGHAT, CDR2 FQNNGV. This CDR3 has 16 residues. This was the immunoSEQ v3.0 assay at survey level. This table comes from immunoSEQ multiplex PCR, and its TCRdb copy is limited to in-frame clones, with some not included. There are some 22,000 clones in the sample; roughly 84% occur only once, and about 8% lies in the top ten. Every HIV-positive participant received treatment in the United States. Remarks on this clone: Antigen unknown.

This TCR came from a man in his forties or fifties with HIV. The specimen comprised unsorted PBMCs, sampled at the start of antiretroviral therapy. The rearrangement links TRBV11-2 to TRBJ2-7; TRBD1 is a possible D gene (6 bases). The CDR3 DNA reads as TGTGCCAGCAGCTTATTTGGTACAGGGTGGGTGGAAGAGCAGTACTTC. Amino acid sequence: CASSLFGTGWVEEQYF.